These T cell receptor beta chains were read from a single sample in a study of cytotoxic CD8 clonotypes in ibrutinib-treated CLL. The table came from immunoSEQ multiplex PCR; TCRdb's copy has only in-frame clones and leaves some out. The table records some 150,000 clones, 60% to 85% of them present only once. Sequenced here: PBMCs, sampled after 12 months of ibrutinib treatment. The receptors shown here come from a human donor with chronic lymphocytic leukemia. The CDR3 runs from the conserved cysteine through the conserved F or W. Each record gives: J gene, V gene, clone size, D gene, CDR3 protein, CDR3 DNA. D genes are given only for firm matches. Only part of the rows carry a size: once, few, many, or a class if the clone is expanded.

TRBJ1-2 | TRBV7-9 | few | . | CASSLEGYTF | TGTGCCAGCAGCTTAGAGGGCTACACCTTC
TRBJ1-2 | TRBV5-1 | . | . | CASRPEAGSYGYTF | TGCGCCAGCAGGCCCGAGGCCGGATCCTATGGCTACACCTTC
TRBJ2-7 | TRBV30 | . | . | CAWSVTGRSYEQYF | TGTGCCTGGAGTGTAACAGGGAGATCTTACGAGCAGTACTTC
TRBJ2-7 | TRBV5-1 | . | TRBD2 | CASSPTGGESEQYF | TGCGCCAGCAGCCCTACCGGGGGGGAGAGCGAGCAGTACTTC
TRBJ2-7 | TRBV6-5 | . | . | CASKSGVSYEQYF | TGTGCCAGCAAGTCGGGGGTCTCCTACGAGCAGTACTTC
TRBJ2-1 | TRBV5-6 | . | . | CASSLGQYSYNEQFF | TGTGCCAGCAGCTTGGGACAATACTCCTACAATGAGCAGTTCTTC
TRBJ2-7 | TRBV6-5 | . | . | CASSDSGEQYF | TGTGCCAGCAGCGACTCTGGCGAGCAGTACTTC
TRBJ1-2 | TRBV5-1 | . | TRBD1 | CASSPTGFDGYTF | TGCGCCAGCAGCCCGACAGGGTTCGATGGCTACACCTTC
TRBJ2-3 | TRBV11-3 | . | . | CASSFGPGTQYF | TGTGCCAGCAGCTTTGGGCCGGGTACGCAGTATTTT
TRBJ2-7 | TRBV18 | . | TRBD2 | CASSPPLAGAYEQYF | TGTGCCAGCTCACCACCGCTAGCGGGAGCGTACGAGCAGTACTTC
TRBJ2-7 | TRBV30 | . | TRBD2 | CAWAGGETSSYEQYF | TGTGCCTGGGCCGGGGGGGAAACTAGCTCCTACGAGCAGTACTTC
TRBJ2-7 | TRBV11-2 | . | TRBD1 | CASSLGTGGEQYF | TGTGCCAGCAGCTTAGGGACAGGGGGCGAGCAGTACTTC
TRBJ2-2 | TRBV14 | . | . | CASSHLLSGELFF | TGTGCCAGCAGCCACTTATTGTCTGGGGAGCTGTTTTTT
TRBJ2-6 | TRBV7-2 | . | . | CASSQDSPNMWANVLTF | TGTGCCAGCAGCCAGGACAGCCCGAATATGTGGGCCAACGTCCTGACTTTC
TRBJ1-2 | TRBV10-3 | . | . | CAISEDKMNGYTF | TGTGCCATCAGTGAGGATAAGATGAATGGCTACACCTTC
TRBJ2-4 | TRBV18 | . | . | CASSPTGSTKNIQYF | TGTGCCAGCTCACCCACAGGGTCAACCAAAAACATTCAGTACTTC
TRBJ2-3 | TRBV5-6 | once | . | CASTTYSTDTQYF | TGTGCCAGCACCACATACAGCACAGATACGCAGTATTTT
TRBJ1-2 | TRBV30 | . | TRBD1 | CAWSEYGTAVYGYTF | TGTGCCTGGAGTGAATACGGGACAGCCGTCTATGGCTACACCTTC
TRBJ2-2 | TRBV7-9 | . | . | CASSLREDREPFTGELFF | TGTGCCAGCAGCTTAAGAGAGGACCGAGAACCCTTTACCGGGGAGCTGTTTTTT
TRBJ1-2 | TRBV7-9 | few | . | CASSLGLIGGYTF | TGTGCCAGCAGCTTAGGATTGATCGGTGGCTACACCTTC
TRBJ1-1 | TRBV7-8 | . | . | CASSFRVFTEAFF | TGTGCCAGCAGCTTTAGGGTTTTCACTGAAGCTTTCTTT
TRBJ2-3 | TRBV28 | . | . | CASSTATDTQYF | TGTGCCAGCAGTACCGCTACAGATACGCAGTATTTT
TRBJ1-2 | TRBV28 | . | . | CASSPGALLHGYTF | TGTGCCAGCAGCCCCGGGGCCCTACTACATGGCTACACCTTC
TRBJ1-2 | TRBV27 | few | . | CASSFSQDYGYTF | TGTGCCAGCAGTTTTAGCCAGGATTATGGCTACACCTTC
TRBJ2-7 | TRBV5-6 | . | . | CASSLGLNSYEQYF | TGTGCCAGCAGCTTAGGCCTGAACTCCTACGAGCAGTACTTC
TRBJ2-7 | TRBV5-4 | once | . | CASSLEGERSYEQYF | TGTGCCAGCAGCTTGGAGGGGGAACGGTCCTACGAGCAGTACTTC
TRBJ1-4 | TRBV4-1 | few | TRBD1 | CASSPGQGNEKLFF | TGCGCCAGCAGCCCCGGACAGGGGAATGAAAAACTGTTTTTT
TRBJ2-7 | TRBV30 | . | TRBD2 | CAWSVLAGYEQYF | TGTGCCTGGAGTGTACTAGCGGGGTACGAGCAGTACTTC
TRBJ2-5 | TRBV4-3 | . | TRBD1 | CASSQPSPGQGQETQYF | TGCGCCAGCAGCCAGCCATCACCGGGACAGGGCCAAGAGACCCAGTACTTC
TRBJ1-3 | TRBV25-1 | . | . | CASSEYAGSGNTIYF | TGTGCCAGCAGTGAATATGCAGGGTCAGGAAACACCATATATTTT
TRBJ2-7 | TRBV28 | few | . | CASSHSTISYEQYF | TGTGCCAGCAGCCACTCAACCATCTCCTACGAGCAGTACTTC
TRBJ2-7 | TRBV7-2 | once | TRBD1 | CASSPSGTGDSYEQYF | TGTGCCAGCAGCCCCAGCGGGACAGGGGATTCCTACGAGCAGTACTTC
TRBJ1-2 | TRBV20-1 | few | . | CSARDRLTF | TGCAGTGCTAGAGACCGTCTGACCTTC
TRBJ1-5 | TRBV7-9 | . | . | CASSQDVNSNQPQHF | TGCGCCAGCAGCCAAGACGTAAATAGCAATCAGCCCCAGCATTTT
TRBJ1-2 | TRBV19 | once | . | CASSIVGVGGYTF | TGTGCCAGTAGTATAGTAGGGGTTGGTGGCTACACCTTC
TRBJ2-7 | TRBV28 | . | . | CASSPLASNSYEQYF | TGTGCCAGCAGCCCGCTAGCGTCTAACTCCTACGAGCAGTACTTC
TRBJ2-5 | TRBV7-9 | once | . | CASSLLVAWTFGRETQYF | TGTGCCAGCAGCTTATTAGTCGCATGGACATTCGGCAGAGAGACCCAGTACTTC
TRBJ1-1 | TRBV7-2 | . | TRBD1 | CASSLQGQVTNTEAFF | TGTGCCAGCAGCTTACAGGGACAGGTGACGAACACTGAAGCTTTCTTT
TRBJ2-1 | TRBV28 | . | . | CASSSVGSGENNEQFF | TGTGCCAGCAGTTCCGTAGGTAGCGGAGAAAACAATGAGCAGTTCTTC
TRBJ2-1 | TRBV7-9 | . | TRBD2 | CASSSDMEPGGAYNEQFF | TGTGCCAGCAGCTCGGACATGGAACCCGGGGGGGCCTACAATGAGCAGTTCTTC
TRBJ2-7 | TRBV6-5 | . | . | CASREAYEQYF | TGTGCCAGCAGGGAGGCGTACGAGCAGTACTTC
TRBJ1-1 | TRBV19 | once | . | CASSIPVGGLTEAFF | TGTGCCAGTAGTATTCCTGTGGGGGGTTTAACTGAAGCTTTCTTT
TRBJ2-1 | TRBV4-1 | . | . | CASSQAEFNEQFF | TGCGCCAGCAGCCAAGCTGAATTCAATGAGCAGTTCTTC
TRBJ2-7 | TRBV5-6 | once | TRBD1 | CASSWGQAYEQYF | TGTGCCAGCAGCTGGGGACAGGCCTACGAGCAGTACTTC
TRBJ1-2 | TRBV5-1 | few | . | CASSLAGSYGYTF | TGCGCCAGCAGCTTGGCCGGGTCCTATGGCTACACCTTC
TRBJ1-1 | TRBV5-1 | . | TRBD1 | CASSSRTGSGTEAFF | TGCGCCAGCAGCTCCCGGACAGGGAGTGGCACTGAAGCTTTCTTT
TRBJ2-7 | TRBV4-3 | many | TRBD2 | CASSQAVRAGEQYF | TGCGCCAGCAGCCAAGCAGTGCGAGCGGGGGAGCAGTACTTC
TRBJ1-5 | TRBV4-2 | . | . | CASSLGDSNQPQHF | TGTGCCAGCAGCCTAGGGGACAGCAATCAGCCCCAGCATTTT
TRBJ1-6 | TRBV28 | few | TRBD1 | CASVQQGGSPLHF | TGTGCCAGCGTACAGCAGGGGGGATCACCCCTCCACTTT
TRBJ2-6 | TRBV18 | . | TRBD1 | CASRDRAGANVLTF | TGTGCCAGCCGGGACAGGGCTGGGGCCAACGTCCTGACTTTC
TRBJ1-4 | TRBV5-8 | . | . | CASSHSRGDEKLFF | TGTGCCAGCAGCCATTCCCGCGGGGATGAAAAACTGTTTTTT
TRBJ2-7 | TRBV28 | . | TRBD1 | CASSLRTGGHYEQYF | TGTGCCAGCAGTTTAAGGACAGGGGGTCACTACGAGCAGTACTTC
TRBJ1-2 | TRBV11-3 | . | TRBD1 | CASSPGTGIVAGYTF | TGTGCCAGCAGCCCCGGGACAGGGATCGTGGCTGGCTACACCTTC
TRBJ1-2 | TRBV19 | . | . | CASSTGEYRGYTF | TGTGCCAGTAGTACGGGGGAGTATAGAGGCTACACCTTC
TRBJ2-1 | TRBV7-2 | . | TRBD2 | CASSLGLAGTNRKQFF | TGTGCCAGCAGCTTAGGACTAGCGGGAACCAATCGAAAGCAGTTCTTC